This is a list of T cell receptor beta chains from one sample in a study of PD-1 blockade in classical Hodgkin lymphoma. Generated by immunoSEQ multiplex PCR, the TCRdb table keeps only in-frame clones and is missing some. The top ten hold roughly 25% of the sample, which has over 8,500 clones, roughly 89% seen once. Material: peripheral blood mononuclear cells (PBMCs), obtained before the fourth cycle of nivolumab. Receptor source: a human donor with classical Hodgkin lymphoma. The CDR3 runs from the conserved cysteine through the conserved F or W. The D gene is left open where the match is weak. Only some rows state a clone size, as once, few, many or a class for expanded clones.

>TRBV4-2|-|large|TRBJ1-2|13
TGTGCCAGCAGCCAAGGGGGGGCGTATGGCTACACCTTC
CASSQGGAYGYTF
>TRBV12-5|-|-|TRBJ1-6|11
TGTGCTAGTGGCGGAAATTCACCCCTCCACTTT
CASGGNSPLHF
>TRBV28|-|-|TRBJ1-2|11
TGTGCCAGCCGCTTGAGGAATGGCTACACCTTC
CASRLRNGYTF
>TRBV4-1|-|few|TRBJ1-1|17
TGCGCCAGCAGCCAAGATGAGTCCGGGACATCTTCCAAAAGGGCTTTCTTT
CASSQDESGTSSKRAFF
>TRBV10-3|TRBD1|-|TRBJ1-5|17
TGTGCCATCAGTGACTCCTGGGACAGAAGAAAAGAACAGCCCCAGCATTTT
CAISDSWDRRKEQPQHF
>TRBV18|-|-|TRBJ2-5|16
TGTGCCAGCTCACCACCGATGGCGCCAGGCGAAGAGACCCAGTACTTC
CASSPPMAPGEETQYF
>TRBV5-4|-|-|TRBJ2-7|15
TGTGCCAGCAAAAAGGACAGCCAGCTATCCTACGAGCAGTACTTC
CASKKDSQLSYEQYF
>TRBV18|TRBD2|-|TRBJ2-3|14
TGTGCCAGCTCAGGGACTAGCGCTACAGATACGCAGTATTTT
CASSGTSATDTQYF
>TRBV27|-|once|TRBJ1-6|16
TGTGCCAGCAGTTCCCGCCGCAGGGGCGCAGGTTCACCCCTCCACTTT
CASSSRRRGAGSPLHF
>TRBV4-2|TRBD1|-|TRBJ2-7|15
TGTGCCAGCAGCCTAAGGACAGGGGAAGACTACGAGCAGTACTTC
CASSLRTGEDYEQYF
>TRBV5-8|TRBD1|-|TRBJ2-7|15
TGTGCCAGCAGCTTGGCCAGGTCAGGGGGCTACGAGCAGTACTTC
CASSLARSGGYEQYF
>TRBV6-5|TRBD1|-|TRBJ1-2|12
TGTGCCAGCACCCGGACAGGCTATGGCTACACCTTC
CASTRTGYGYTF
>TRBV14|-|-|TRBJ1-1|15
TGTGCCAGCAGCTCAATCCCGCCGGGGGGCACTGAAGCTTTCTTT
CASSSIPPGGTEAFF
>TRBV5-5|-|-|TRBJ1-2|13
TGTGCCAGCAGTTTTGCAGGGGACGGAGGCTACACCTTC
CASSFAGDGGYTF
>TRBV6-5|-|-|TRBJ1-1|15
TGTGCCAGCAGTTACGGGGTGACCGTGAACACTGAAGCTTTCTTT
CASSYGVTVNTEAFF
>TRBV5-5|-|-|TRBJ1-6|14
TGTGCCAGCAGCTTAGGAAGGGAAAATTCACCCCTCCACTTT
CASSLGRENSPLHF
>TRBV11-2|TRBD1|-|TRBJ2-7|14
TGTGCCAGCGCAAACCGGGACAGCTCCTACGAGCAGTACTTC
CASANRDSSYEQYF
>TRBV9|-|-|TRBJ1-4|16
TGTGCCAGCAGCGCCCGCTGGGAGGGATCGCAGGAAAAACTGTTTTTT
CASSARWEGSQEKLFF
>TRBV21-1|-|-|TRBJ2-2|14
TGTGCCAGCAGCTCCGTCGTGGGGCCCGGGGAGCTGTTTTTT
CASSSVVGPGELFF